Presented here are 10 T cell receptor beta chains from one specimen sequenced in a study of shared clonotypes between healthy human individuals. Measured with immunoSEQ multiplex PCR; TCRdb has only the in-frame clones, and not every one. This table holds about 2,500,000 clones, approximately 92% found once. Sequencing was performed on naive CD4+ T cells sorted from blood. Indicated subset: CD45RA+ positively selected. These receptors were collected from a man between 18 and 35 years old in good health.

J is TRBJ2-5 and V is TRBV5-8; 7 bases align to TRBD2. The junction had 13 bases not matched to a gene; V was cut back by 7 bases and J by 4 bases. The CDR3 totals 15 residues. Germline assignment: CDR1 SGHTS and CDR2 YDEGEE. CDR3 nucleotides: TGTGCCAGCCCTCCAATGAGGGGAGGGGCAGAGACCCAGTACTTC. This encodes CASPPMRGGAETQYF.

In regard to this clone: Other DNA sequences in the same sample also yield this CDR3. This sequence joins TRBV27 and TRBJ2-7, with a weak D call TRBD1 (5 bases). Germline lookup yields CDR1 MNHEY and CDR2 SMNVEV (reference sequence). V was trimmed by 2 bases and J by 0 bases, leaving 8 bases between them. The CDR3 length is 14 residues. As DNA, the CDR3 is TGTGCCAGCAGTTTAAAAGACAGCTCCTACGAGCAGTACTTC. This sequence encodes CASSLKDSSYEQYF.

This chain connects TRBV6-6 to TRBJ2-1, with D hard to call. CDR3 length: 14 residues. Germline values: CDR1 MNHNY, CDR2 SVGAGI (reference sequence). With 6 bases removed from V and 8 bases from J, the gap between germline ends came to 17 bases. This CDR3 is CASRHRQVGDEQFF. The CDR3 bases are TGTGCCAGCAGGCACCGGCAGGTTGGAGATGAGCAGTTCTTC.

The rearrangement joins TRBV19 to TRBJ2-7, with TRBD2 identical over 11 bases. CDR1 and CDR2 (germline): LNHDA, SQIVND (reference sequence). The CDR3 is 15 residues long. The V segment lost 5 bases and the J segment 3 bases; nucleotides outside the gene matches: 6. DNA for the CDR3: TGTGCCAGTAGTGTCCTAGCGGGAGGCCACTACGAGCAGTACTTC. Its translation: CASSVLAGGHYEQYF.

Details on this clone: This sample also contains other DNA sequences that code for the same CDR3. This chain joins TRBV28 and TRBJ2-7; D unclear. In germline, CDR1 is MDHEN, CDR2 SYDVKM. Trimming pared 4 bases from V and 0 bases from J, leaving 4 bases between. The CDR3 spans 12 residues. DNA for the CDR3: TGTGCCAGCAGTTCAAGCTCCTACGAGCAGTACTTC. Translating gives CASSSSSYEQYF.

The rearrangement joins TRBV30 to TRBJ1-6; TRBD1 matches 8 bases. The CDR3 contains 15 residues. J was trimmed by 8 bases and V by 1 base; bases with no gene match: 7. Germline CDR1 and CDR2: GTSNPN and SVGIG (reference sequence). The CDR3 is CAWSALDRDDSPLHF. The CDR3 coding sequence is TGTGCCTGGAGTGCCCTGGACAGGGACGATTCACCCCTCCACTTT.

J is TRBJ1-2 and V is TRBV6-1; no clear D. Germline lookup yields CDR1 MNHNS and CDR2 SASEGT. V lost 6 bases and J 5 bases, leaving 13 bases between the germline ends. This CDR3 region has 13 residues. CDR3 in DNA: TGTGCCAGCAGGGGAAGCCTCGGGTATGGCTACACCTTC. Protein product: CASRGSLGYGYTF.

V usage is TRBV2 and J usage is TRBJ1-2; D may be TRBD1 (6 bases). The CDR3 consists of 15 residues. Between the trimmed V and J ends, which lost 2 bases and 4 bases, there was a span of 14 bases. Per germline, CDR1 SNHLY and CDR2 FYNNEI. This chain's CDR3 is CASSENTGSGYGYTF. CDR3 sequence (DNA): TGTGCCAGCAGTGAAAACACAGGGTCCGGCTATGGCTACACCTTC.

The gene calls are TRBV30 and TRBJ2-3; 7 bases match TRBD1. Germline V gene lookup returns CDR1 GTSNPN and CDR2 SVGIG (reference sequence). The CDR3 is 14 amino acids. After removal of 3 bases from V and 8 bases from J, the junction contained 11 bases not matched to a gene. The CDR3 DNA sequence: TGTGCCTGGAGCGCCCTAAGGGGGCAGAGTACGCAGTATTTT. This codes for CAWSALRGQSTQYF.

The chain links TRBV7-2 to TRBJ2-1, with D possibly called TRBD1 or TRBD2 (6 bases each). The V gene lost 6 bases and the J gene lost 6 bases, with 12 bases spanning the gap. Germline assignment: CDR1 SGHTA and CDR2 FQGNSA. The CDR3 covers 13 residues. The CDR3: CASRGGGLNEQFF. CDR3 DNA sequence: TGTGCCAGCAGAGGGGGAGGCCTCAATGAGCAGTTCTTC.